A single sample gave rise to the 24 T cell receptor beta chains below, sequenced in a study of blood T cells in healthy people across ages. Through a sample-barcoded 5' primer and a J-beta primer mix, a second PCR was run for roughly 6 to 11 cycles. In TCRdb, the 5' RACE reads were re-called with MiXCR into one record per CDR3 protein. The sample yields about 1.8 million distinct CDR3 sequences, less than 50% seen once. The sequenced sample consisted of blood. Receptors originate from a woman aged 40-49 years in good health.

V usage is TRBV29-1 and J usage is TRBJ1-5, with 7 positions matching TRBD1. The CDR3 totals 13 residues. V lost 4 bases and J lost 4; bases outside the gene matches: 4. Germline V gives CDR1 SQVTM, CDR2 ANQGSEA. The CDR3 spells CSVVTGLNQPQHF. The CDR3 nucleotides are TGCAGCGTTGTGACAGGGCTAAATCAGCCCCAGCATTTT.

This chain links TRBV6-2 or TRBV6-3 with TRBJ2-7, with D hard to call. V was clipped by 3 bases and J by 3 bases, with 9 bases between them. In germline, CDR1 is MNHEY, CDR2 SVGEGT. There are 13 residues in the CDR3. The CDR3 DNA sequence: TGTGCCAGCAGTTATAGGACGATCTACGAGCAGTACTTC. This codes for CASSYRTIYEQYF.

This clonotype has a handful of counts. The chain employs TRBV7-2 and TRBJ2-6; the match to TRBD1 covers 10 bases. The J segment lost 4 bases and the V segment lost 5 bases, leaving 8 bases of the junction unmatched. There are 17 residues in the CDR3. CDR1 is SGHTA, CDR2 FQGNSA, per germline. The CDR3 region is CASSTRQGAPGANVLTF. CDR3 in DNA: TGTGCCAGCAGCACCAGACAGGGGGCGCCAGGGGCCAACGTCCTGACTTTC.

This rearrangement joins TRBV6-2 or TRBV6-3 to TRBJ2-3; 13 nucleotides agree with TRBD2. The V and J ends lost 5 bases and 5 bases, in that order; junction bases with no gene match: 10. CDR3 length: 17 amino acids. CDR1 and CDR2 (germline): MNHEY, SVGEGT. The CDR3 region is CASSRQGLAGKLDTQYF. CDR3 sequence (DNA): TGTGCCAGCAGTCGACAGGGACTAGCGGGAAAATTAGATACGCAGTATTTT.

The chain uses TRBV20-1 and TRBJ2-1; 11 positions match TRBD2. CDR1 and CDR2 (germline): DFQATT, SNEGSKA (reference sequence). The CDR3 loop spans 15 amino acids. J lost 4 bases, V lost 1 base, and 3 bases had no gene match. CDR3 nucleotide sequence: TGCAGTGCTAGAGTTAGCGGGGGGGGGTACAATGAGCAGTTCTTC. It translates to CSARVSGGGYNEQFF.

This clonotype was counted between two and nine times. This chain links TRBV20-1 with TRBJ1-6, with 7 positions matching TRBD1. Germline V gene data show CDR1 as DFQATT and CDR2 as SNEGSKA (reference sequence). This CDR3 has 16 residues. The junction had 11 bases not matched to a gene; V was cut back by 6 bases and J by 3 bases. The CDR3 DNA is TGCAGTGCGGACCTCCCGACAGGGATCTATAATTCACCCCTCCACTTT. Protein sequence: CSADLPTGIYNSPLHF.

The J gene is TRBJ2-1, the V gene TRBV27; 10 nucleotides align to TRBD2. The CDR3 covers 15 residues. With 8 bases clipped from V and 13 bases from J, the junction kept 17 bases outside the gene matches. CDR1 MNHEY and CDR2 SMNVEV come from the germline V gene (reference sequence). CDR3 loop: CASQIEGFTSGVQFF. The CDR3 DNA reads as TGTGCCAGCCAGATAGAGGGGTTTACTAGCGGGGTTCAGTTCTTC.

The CDR3: CASSQGARGYNSPLHF. CDR3 sequence (DNA): TGCGCCAGCAGCCAAGGGGCCAGGGGATATAATTCACCCCTCCACTTT. The J gene is TRBJ1-6, the V gene TRBV4-1, with a tentative D call TRBD1 (6 bases). This CDR3 is 16 amino acids long. Trimming pared 1 base from V and 4 bases from J, leaving 11 bases between. The germline gives CDR1 MGHRA, CDR2 YSYEKL.

The chain recombines TRBV24-1 with TRBJ2-2, with a weak D call TRBD1 (5 bases). The CDR3 sequence is 15 residues long. CDR1 is KGHDR and CDR2 is SFDVKD in the germline V gene. V lost 4 bases and J 1 base, leaving 9 bases between the germline ends. The CDR3 loop reads CATSDPDRNTGELFF. DNA of the CDR3: TGTGCCACCAGTGACCCAGACAGGAACACCGGGGAGCTGTTTTTT.

This clonotype was counted a few times. The CDR3 sequence: CASRLSGGSTDTQYF. The CDR3 region has the DNA TGTGCCAGCAGGCTTAGCGGGGGAAGCACAGATACGCAGTATTTT. V gene TRBV6-2 or TRBV6-3 combines with J gene TRBJ2-3; TRBD2 aligns across 9 bases. The CDR3 has 15 residues. The germline CDR1 and CDR2 sequences are MNHEY and SVGEGT. J lost 0 bases, V lost 6 bases, and 4 bases had no gene match.

The rearrangement joins TRBV5-5 to TRBJ2-5, with 8 positions matching TRBD1. The J segment lost 1 base and the V segment lost 2 bases, leaving 7 bases of the junction unmatched. The CDR3 contains 16 residues. Germline V lookup: CDR1 SGHKS, CDR2 YYEKEE (reference sequence). The CDR3 here is CASSLWTGRLQETQYF. The CDR3, as DNA: TGTGCCAGCAGCTTATGGACAGGGAGGCTCCAAGAGACCCAGTACTTC.

The rearrangement links TRBV14 to TRBJ2-3; no reliable D call. The V gene lost 0 bases and the J gene lost 3 bases, with 13 bases spanning the gap. The CDR3 consists of 16 residues. Looked up from germline, CDR1 is SGHDN and CDR2 is FVKESK. The CDR3, as DNA: TGTGCCAGCAGCCAAGAGATGGGGTTGGGTACAGATACGCAGTATTTT. This sequence encodes CASSQEMGLGTDTQYF.

The chain recombines TRBV12-3 or TRBV12-4 with TRBJ1-6; D unclear. Trimming took 6 bases from V and 0 from J, leaving 12 bases between them. This CDR3 is built from 16 residues. The CDR3 DNA is TGTGCCAGCAGAAGGCGAGGGAACTCCTATAATTCACCCCTCCACTTT. It translates to CASRRRGNSYNSPLHF.

This rearrangement joins TRBV7-9 to TRBJ1-2; TRBD1 agrees at 9 bases. The CDR3 consists of 16 residues. Germline trimming cut 1 base from V and 8 bases from J; bases unmatched to any gene: 11. Germline CDR1 is SEHNR and CDR2 is FQNEAQ (reference sequence). The CDR3 loop reads CASSLEFGQGRRGYTF. CDR3 in DNA: TGTGCCAGCAGCTTAGAGTTCGGACAGGGGAGGAGAGGCTACACCTTC.

The rearrangement uses TRBV12-3 or TRBV12-4 and TRBJ2-1; D is undetermined. The CDR3 has 14 amino acids. With 5 bases removed from V and 8 bases from J, the gap between germline ends came to 16 bases. CDR3 nucleotides: TGTGCCAGCAGTCTTGGGATCCTACACGATGAGCAGTTCTTC. Amino acids: CASSLGILHDEQFF.

The sample holds a few counts of this clonotype. This CDR3 reads CASSLGQTPGRNEQFF. CDR3 coding DNA: TGCGCCAGCAGCTTGGGACAGACCCCTGGGCGGAATGAGCAGTTCTTC. The chain employs TRBV5-1 and TRBJ2-1, with TRBD1 as a possible D gene (5 bases). The V and J ends lost 0 bases and 7 bases respectively, with 17 bases between them. CDR1 and CDR2 (germline): SGHRS, YFSETQ. CDR3 length: 16 residues.

The chain combines TRBV27 with TRBJ1-2, with D perhaps matching TRBD1 (5 bases). The CDR3 totals 12 residues. Germline V lookup: CDR1 MNHEY, CDR2 SMNVEV (reference sequence). V was trimmed by 5 bases and J by 6 bases, leaving 10 bases between them. CDR3 amino acids: CASSKIGDGYTF. Here the CDR3 DNA reads TGTGCCAGCAGTAAAATAGGGGATGGCTACACCTTC.

This chain links TRBV7-4 with TRBJ2-7; TRBD1 aligns across 7 bases. This CDR3 is built from 15 residues. Germline values: CDR1 SGHVT, CDR2 SQSDAQ. The J segment lost 0 bases and the V segment lost 1 base, leaving 3 bases of the junction unmatched. CDR3 sequence (DNA): TGTGCCAGCAGCTTAGTAGACAGGGACTCCTACGAGCAGTACTTC. This codes for CASSLVDRDSYEQYF.

This clonotype was counted only a few times. This chain uses TRBV13 with TRBJ2-1; TRBD2 matches 7 bases. The trim removed 3 bases at V and 8 bases at J, leaving 10 bases unmatched. Germline CDR1 is PRHDT and CDR2 is FYEKMQ (reference sequence). This CDR3 has 15 amino acids. The CDR3 protein is CASSLKAGMRHEQFF. In nucleotides, the CDR3 is TGTGCCAGCAGCTTGAAAGCGGGGATGCGGCATGAGCAGTTCTTC.

The chain has TRBV28 and TRBJ2-7; 12 positions agree with TRBD1. Near its end, the DNA agrees better with TRBJ2-5, so the J call may be wrong. Germline CDR1 reads MDHEN; CDR2 reads SYDVKM. CDR3 length: 16 amino acids. CDR3 sequence (DNA): TGTGCCAGCAGTCCCGACCCGGGACAGGGGGCGCAGACCCAGTACTTC. This sequence encodes CASSPDPGQGAQTQYF.

The rearrangement links TRBV9 to TRBJ2-5, with TRBD2 identical over 9 bases. With 3 bases clipped from V and 4 bases from J, the junction kept 13 bases outside the gene matches. The V gene's germline CDR1 is SGDLS and CDR2 YYNGEE. This CDR3 has 17 residues. Here the CDR3 reads CASSGQISGGRGETQYF. As DNA, the CDR3 is TGTGCCAGCAGCGGCCAAATTAGCGGGGGCCGAGGAGAGACCCAGTACTTC.

V usage is TRBV21-1 and J usage is TRBJ2-7; the table's D call of TRBD1 was not tested on the DNA. TRBV21-1 is marked as a pseudogene. The CDR3 contains 13 residues. This CDR3 reads CARNTTSCYEQYF. CDR3 coding DNA: TGTGCCCGCAACACAACTTCCTGTTACGAGCAGTACTTC.

V gene TRBV5-6 combines with J gene TRBJ2-1; 13 bases align to TRBD2. The germline gives CDR1 SGHDT, CDR2 YYEEEE. CDR3 length: 15 amino acids. The V segment lost 3 bases and the J segment 10 bases; nucleotides outside the gene matches: 7. CDR3 amino acids: CASSYGLAGAPEQFF. The CDR3 DNA is TGTGCCAGCAGCTACGGACTAGCGGGGGCCCCAGAGCAGTTCTTC.

The count of this clonotype is one. V and J are TRBV28 and TRBJ2-5, with a tentative D call TRBD2 (5 bases). This CDR3 comprises 16 residues. V was trimmed by 7 bases and J by 5 bases, leaving 23 bases between them. CDR1 MDHEN and CDR2 SYDVKM come from the germline V gene. CDR3 region: CASTASFLLVGETQYF. Written as DNA, the CDR3 is TGTGCCAGCACCGCTTCCTTTCTACTAGTGGGGGAGACCCAGTACTTC.